This T cell receptor beta chain came from a study of blood T cell repertoires in COVID-19. Across the whole study: Donors in the United States, Italy and Spain gave samples during acute or convalescent COVID-19. Sources were T cells, B-cell-depleted T cells, or PBMCs; the material itself was cDNA or gDNA.

Germline CDR1 is SEHNR and CDR2 is FQNEAQ (reference sequence). The junction had 6 bases not matched to a gene; V was cut back by 5 bases and J by 2 bases. This CDR3 has 15 residues. As handled by the study authors: Researchers report that nucleated cell counts were estimated from reference gene primer amplification. The protocol was immunoSEQ multiplex PCR, while the TCRdb copy is restricted to in-frame clones and leaves out a portion. The V and J calls and the clone size are those of that table, but D and trimming were determined from the DNA. The sample contains fewer than 150,000 clones, roughly four fifths of which appear only once.

The V call is TRBV7-9, the J call TRBJ2-5; 9 positions match TRBD1. The TCR comes from a human donor in a cohort sampled during active COVID-19. The sequencing sample was made of peripheral blood. The CDR3 sequence: CASSARTGEQETQYF. In DNA form, the CDR3 reads TGTGCCAGCAGCGCTCGGACAGGGGAACAAGAGACCCAGTACTTC.